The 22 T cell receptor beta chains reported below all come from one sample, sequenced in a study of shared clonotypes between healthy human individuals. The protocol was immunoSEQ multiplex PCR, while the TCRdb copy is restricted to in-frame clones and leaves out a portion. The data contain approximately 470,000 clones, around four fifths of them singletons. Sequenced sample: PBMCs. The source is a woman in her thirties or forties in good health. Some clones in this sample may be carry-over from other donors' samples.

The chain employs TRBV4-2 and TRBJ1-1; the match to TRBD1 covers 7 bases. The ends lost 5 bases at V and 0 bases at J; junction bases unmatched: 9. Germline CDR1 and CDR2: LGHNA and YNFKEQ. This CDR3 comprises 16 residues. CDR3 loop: CASSEQQGIMNTEAFF. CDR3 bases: TGTGCCAGCAGCGAACAACAGGGGATAATGAACACTGAAGCTTTCTTT.

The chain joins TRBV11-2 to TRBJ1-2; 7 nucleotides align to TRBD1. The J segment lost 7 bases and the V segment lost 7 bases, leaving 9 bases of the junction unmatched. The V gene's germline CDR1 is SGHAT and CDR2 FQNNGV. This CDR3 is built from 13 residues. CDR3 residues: CASNRQGEGGYTF. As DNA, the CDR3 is TGTGCCAGCAACCGACAGGGAGAGGGTGGCTACACCTTC.

The CDR3 sequence: CASSQDPGEAGELFF. As DNA, the CDR3 is TGCGCCAGCAGCCAAGATCCTGGCGAGGCCGGGGAGCTGTTTTTT. The genes are TRBV4-3 and TRBJ2-2, with unresolved D. Germline CDR1 and CDR2: LGHNA and YSLEER. CDR3 length: 15 amino acids. Trimming shortened V by 0 bases and J by 6 bases, and 11 bases separated the two germline ends.

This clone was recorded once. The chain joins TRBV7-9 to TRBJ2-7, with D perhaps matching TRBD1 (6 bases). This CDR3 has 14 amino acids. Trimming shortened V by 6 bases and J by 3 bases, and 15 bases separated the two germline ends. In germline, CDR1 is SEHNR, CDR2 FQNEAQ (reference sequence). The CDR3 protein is CASRPRTDLYEQYF. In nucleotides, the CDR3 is TGTGCCAGCAGACCCCGGACAGACCTCTACGAGCAGTACTTC.

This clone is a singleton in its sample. In DNA, the CDR3 is TGCAGCGTTGAAGAGGGCATGAACACTGAAGCTTTCTTT. It codes for CSVEEGMNTEAFF. This sequence joins TRBV29-1 and TRBJ1-1, with D unclear. CDR1 and CDR2 (germline): SQVTM, ANQGSEA. The CDR3 has 13 residues. The germline V and J ends were trimmed by 0 bases and 0 bases, with 5 bases remaining between them.

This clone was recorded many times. The CDR3 here is CASSLGLGPRAEAFF. The CDR3 DNA is TGTGCCAGCAGTTTGGGGCTAGGACCGAGGGCTGAAGCTTTCTTT. V and J are TRBV27 and TRBJ1-1, with D possibly matching TRBD1 (5 bases). V shed 3 bases and J shed 6 bases, with 17 bases lying between them. From germline, CDR1 is MNHEY and CDR2 SMNVEV (reference sequence). The CDR3 spans 15 residues.

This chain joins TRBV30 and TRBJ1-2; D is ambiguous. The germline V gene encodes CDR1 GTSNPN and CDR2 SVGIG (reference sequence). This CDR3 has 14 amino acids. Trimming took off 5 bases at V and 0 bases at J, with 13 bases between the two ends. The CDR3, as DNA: TGTGCCTGGGGTGCGCCGGGGACTAACTATGGCTACACCTTC. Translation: CAWGAPGTNYGYTF.

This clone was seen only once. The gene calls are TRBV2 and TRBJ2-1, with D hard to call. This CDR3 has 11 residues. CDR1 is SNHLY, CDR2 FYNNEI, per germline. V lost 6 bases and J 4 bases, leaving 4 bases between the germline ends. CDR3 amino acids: CASSWYNEQFF. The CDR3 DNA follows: TGTGCCAGCAGCTGGTACAATGAGCAGTTCTTC.

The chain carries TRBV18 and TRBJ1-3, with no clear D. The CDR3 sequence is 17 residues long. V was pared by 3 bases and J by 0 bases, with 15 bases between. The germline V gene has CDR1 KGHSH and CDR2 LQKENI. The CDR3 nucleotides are TGTGCCAGCTCACCTTCGACGGCCACCAGCTCTGGAAACACCATATATTTT. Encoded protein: CASSPSTATSSGNTIYF.

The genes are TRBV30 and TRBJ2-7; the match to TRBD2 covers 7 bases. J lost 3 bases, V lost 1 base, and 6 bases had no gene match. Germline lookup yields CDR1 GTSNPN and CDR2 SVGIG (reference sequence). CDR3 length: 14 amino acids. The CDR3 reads CAWSGGSPIYEQYF. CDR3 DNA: TGTGCCTGGAGTGGCGGGAGCCCCATCTACGAGCAGTACTTC.

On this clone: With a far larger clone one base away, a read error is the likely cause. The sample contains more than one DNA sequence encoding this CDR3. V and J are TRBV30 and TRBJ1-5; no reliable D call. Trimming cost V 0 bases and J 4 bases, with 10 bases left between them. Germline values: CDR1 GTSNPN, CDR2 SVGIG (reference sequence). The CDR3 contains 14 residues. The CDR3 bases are TGTGCCTGGAGTGTATCGCCGATTAATCAGCCCCAGCATTTT. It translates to CAWSVSPINQPQHF. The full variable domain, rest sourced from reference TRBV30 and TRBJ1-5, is SQTIHQWPATLVQPVGSPLSLECTVEGTSNPNLYWYRQAAGRGLQLLFYSVGIGQISSEVPQNLSASRPQDRQFILSSKKLLLSDSGFYLCAWSVSPINQPQHFGDGTRLSIL.

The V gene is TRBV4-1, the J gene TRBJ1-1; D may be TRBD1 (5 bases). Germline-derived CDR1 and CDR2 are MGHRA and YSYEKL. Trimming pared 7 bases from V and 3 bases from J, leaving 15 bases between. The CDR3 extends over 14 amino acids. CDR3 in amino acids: CASTSPGRDTEAFF. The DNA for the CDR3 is TGCGCCAGCACTTCTCCAGGGAGGGACACTGAAGCTTTCTTT.

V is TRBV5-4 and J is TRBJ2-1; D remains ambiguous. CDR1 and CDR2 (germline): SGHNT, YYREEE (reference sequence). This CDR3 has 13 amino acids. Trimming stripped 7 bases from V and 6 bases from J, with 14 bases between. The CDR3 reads CASGTFRINEQFF. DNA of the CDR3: TGTGCCAGCGGTACTTTTAGGATCAATGAGCAGTTCTTC.

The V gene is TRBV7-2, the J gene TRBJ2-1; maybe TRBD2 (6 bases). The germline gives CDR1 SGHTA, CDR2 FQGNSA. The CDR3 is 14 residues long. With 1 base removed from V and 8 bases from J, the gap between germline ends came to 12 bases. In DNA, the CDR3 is TGTGCCAGCAGCTTAGATCGTGGGGAGGATGAGCAGTTCTTC. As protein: CASSLDRGEDEQFF.

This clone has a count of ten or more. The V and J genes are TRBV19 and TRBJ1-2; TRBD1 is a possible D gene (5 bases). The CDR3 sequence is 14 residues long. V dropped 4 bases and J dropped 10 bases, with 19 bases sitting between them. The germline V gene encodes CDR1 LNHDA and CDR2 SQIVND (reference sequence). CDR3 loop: CASSTPGLNAHYTF. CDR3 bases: TGTGCCAGTAGTACCCCGGGACTCAATGCGCACTACACCTTC.

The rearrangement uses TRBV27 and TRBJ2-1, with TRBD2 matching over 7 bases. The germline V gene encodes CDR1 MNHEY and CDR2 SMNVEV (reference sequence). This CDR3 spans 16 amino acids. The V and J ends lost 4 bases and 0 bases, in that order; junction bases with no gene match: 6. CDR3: CASSSPRGSSYNEQFF. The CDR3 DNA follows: TGTGCCAGCAGTTCCCCGCGGGGGAGCTCCTACAATGAGCAGTTCTTC.

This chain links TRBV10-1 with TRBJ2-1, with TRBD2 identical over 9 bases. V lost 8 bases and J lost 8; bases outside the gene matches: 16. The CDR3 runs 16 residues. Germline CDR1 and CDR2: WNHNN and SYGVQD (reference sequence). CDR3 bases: TGCGCCAGCTCCTCGGCGGGGGGGACCTCCGGGGATGAGCAGTTCTTC. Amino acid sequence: CASSSAGGTSGDEQFF.

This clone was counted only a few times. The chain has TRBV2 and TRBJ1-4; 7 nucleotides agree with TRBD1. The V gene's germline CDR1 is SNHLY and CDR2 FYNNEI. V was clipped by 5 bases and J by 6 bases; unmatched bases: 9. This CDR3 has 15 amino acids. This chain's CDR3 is CASSTSQGSHEKLFF. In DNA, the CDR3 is TGTGCCAGCAGTACGTCACAGGGGAGTCATGAAAAACTGTTTTTT.

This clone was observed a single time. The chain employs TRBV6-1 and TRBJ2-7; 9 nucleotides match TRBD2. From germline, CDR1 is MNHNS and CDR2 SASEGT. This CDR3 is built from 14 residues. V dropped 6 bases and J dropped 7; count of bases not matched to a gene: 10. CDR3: CASSKAGGPKEQYF. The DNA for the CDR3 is TGTGCCAGCAGCAAGGCGGGAGGGCCAAAGGAGCAGTACTTC.

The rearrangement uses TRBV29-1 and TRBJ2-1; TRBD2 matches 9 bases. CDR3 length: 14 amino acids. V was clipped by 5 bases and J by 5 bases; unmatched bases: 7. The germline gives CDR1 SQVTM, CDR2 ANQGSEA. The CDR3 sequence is CSVQGSGRHNEQFF. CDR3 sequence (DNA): TGCAGCGTTCAAGGTAGCGGGAGACACAATGAGCAGTTCTTC.

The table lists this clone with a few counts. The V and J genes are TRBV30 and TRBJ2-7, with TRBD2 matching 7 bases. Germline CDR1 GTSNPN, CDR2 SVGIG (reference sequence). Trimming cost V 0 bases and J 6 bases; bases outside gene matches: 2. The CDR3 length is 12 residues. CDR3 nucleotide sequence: TGTGCCTGGAGTGTGACTAGCCTCGAGCAGTACTTC. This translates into CAWSVTSLEQYF.

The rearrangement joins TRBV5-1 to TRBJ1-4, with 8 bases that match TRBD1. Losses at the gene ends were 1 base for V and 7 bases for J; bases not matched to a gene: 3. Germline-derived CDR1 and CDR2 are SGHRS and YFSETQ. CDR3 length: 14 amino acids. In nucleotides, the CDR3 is TGCGCCAGCAGCTTGATTCAGGGGGCTGAAAAACTGTTTTTT. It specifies CASSLIQGAEKLFF. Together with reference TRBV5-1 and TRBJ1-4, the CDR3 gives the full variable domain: KAGVTQTPRYLIKTRGQQVTLSCSPISGHRSVSWYQQTPGQGLQFLFEYFSETQRNKGNFPGRFSGRQFSNSRSEMNVSTLELGDSALYLCASSLIQGAEKLFFGSGTQLSVL.